This TCR beta chain was profiled in a study of post-analysis software for immune sequencing data. Broader study findings: Samples from a shared batch, those prepared together, strongly co-clustered by F measure. Significantly decreased normalized Chao1 diversity was recorded for multiple sclerosis patients relative to controls.

Unique molecular identifiers had been added to the TCR beta cDNA libraries. Between roughly 1 and 10 million T cells gave rise to a few hundred thousand cDNA molecules. TCRdb fed the PCR reads into MiXCR, producing one record per CDR3 protein. Of roughly 800,000 distinct CDR3 sequences listed, about 27% are singletons. Note on this clonotype: Its antigen is undetermined.

The sequenced sample was blood. The sequence derives from a girl aged 5-17 years with multiple sclerosis.

The DNA of the CDR3 is TGCGCCAGCAGTGATAGTTCAGGGTATCTAAATGAGCAGTTCTTC. Residues: CASSDSSGYLNEQFF. The chain couples TRBV10-1 to TRBJ2-1; a weak D match, TRBD1 (5 bases). Germline V CDR1 and CDR2: WNHNN, SYGVQD (reference sequence). Trimming removed 3 bases from V and 7 bases from J, with 16 bases in between. CDR3 length equals 15 residues.